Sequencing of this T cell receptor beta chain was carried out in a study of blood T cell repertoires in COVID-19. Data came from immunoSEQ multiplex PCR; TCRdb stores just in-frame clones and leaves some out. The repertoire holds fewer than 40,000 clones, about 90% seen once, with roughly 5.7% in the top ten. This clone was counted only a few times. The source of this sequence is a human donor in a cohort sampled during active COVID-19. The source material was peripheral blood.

In DNA, the CDR3 is TGTGCCAGCAGTTCACAGGGAAGCAATCAGCCCCAGCATTTT. Translated, it gives CASSSQGSNQPQHF. V and J are TRBV27 and TRBJ1-5, with D perhaps matching TRBD1 (6 bases). With 4 bases removed from V and 1 base from J, the gap between germline ends came to 8 bases. The CDR3 length is 14 residues. Germline CDR1 MNHEY, CDR2 SMNVEV (reference sequence).